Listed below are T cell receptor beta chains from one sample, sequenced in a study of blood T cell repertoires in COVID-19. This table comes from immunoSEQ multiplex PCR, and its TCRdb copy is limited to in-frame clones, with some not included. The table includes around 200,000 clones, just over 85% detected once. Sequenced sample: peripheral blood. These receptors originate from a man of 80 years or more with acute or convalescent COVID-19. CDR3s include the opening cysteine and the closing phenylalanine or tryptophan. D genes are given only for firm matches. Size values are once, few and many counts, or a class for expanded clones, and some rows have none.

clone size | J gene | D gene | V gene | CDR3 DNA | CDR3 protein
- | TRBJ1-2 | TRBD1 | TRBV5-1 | TGCGCCAGCAGCCAAGGGACAGGGGGCATTAACTATGGCTACACCTTC | CASSQGTGGINYGYTF
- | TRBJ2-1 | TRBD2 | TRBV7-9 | TGTGCCAGCAGCTTAGCGCAAGCGGGAGGGCTCCTCAATGAGCAGTTCTTC | CASSLAQAGGLLNEQFF
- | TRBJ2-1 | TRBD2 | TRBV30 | TGTGCCTGGGGTAGTTGGGCAAGCGGGAGGGCCGATATCCACAATGAGCAGTTCTTC | CAWGSWASGRADIHNEQFF
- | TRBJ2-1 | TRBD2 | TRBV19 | TGTGCCAGTACGAGGGCTAGCGGGACCCTCGGGTCCTACAATGAGCAGTTCTTC | CASTRASGTLGSYNEQFF
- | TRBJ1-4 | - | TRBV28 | TGTGCCAGCAGTTCCCAGGGGTTCTATGAAAAACTGTTTTTT | CASSSQGFYEKLFF
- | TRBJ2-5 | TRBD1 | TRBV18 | TGTGCCAGCTCACCAAAGACAGGGACGGAGACCCAGTACTTC | CASSPKTGTETQYF
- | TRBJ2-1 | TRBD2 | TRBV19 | TGTGCCAGTAATCGAATCGGAGGAGCTAGCGGGGTTAATGAGCAGTTCTTC | CASNRIGGASGVNEQFF
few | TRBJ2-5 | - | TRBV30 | TGTGCCTGGGAACAGGTCTCGCGGCCCCAGTACTTC | CAWEQVSRPQYF
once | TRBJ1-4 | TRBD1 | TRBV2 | TGTGCCAGCAGCCCGACAGGGGTTGAAGAAAAACTGTTTTTT | CASSPTGVEEKLFF
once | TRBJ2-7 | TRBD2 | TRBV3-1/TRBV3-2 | TGTGCCAGCAGCCAAGTCCCTAGCGGGAGCTACGAGCAGTACTTC | CASSQVPSGSYEQYF
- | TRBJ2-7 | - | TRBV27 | TGTGCCAGCAGATCGGAGCAGGGGTGGTCCTACGAGCAGTACTTC | CASRSEQGWSYEQYF
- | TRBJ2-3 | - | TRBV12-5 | TGTGCTAGTGGTTTGGCCAGGCGCCGGTGGGATACGCAGTATTTT | CASGLARRRWDTQYF
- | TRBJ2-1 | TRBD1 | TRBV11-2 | TGTGCCAGCAGTTGGGGACAGGGGATCAATGAGCAGTTCTTC | CASSWGQGINEQFF
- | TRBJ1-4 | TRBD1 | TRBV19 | TGTGCCAGTCGCCATGGGACAGCAACTAATGAAAAACTGTTTTTT | CASRHGTATNEKLFF
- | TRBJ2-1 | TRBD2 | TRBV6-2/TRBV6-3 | TGTGCCAGCAGTTATTTAGCGGGATCTTACAATGAGCAGTTCTTC | CASSYLAGSYNEQFF
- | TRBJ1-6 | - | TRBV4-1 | TGCGCCAGCAGCCCAACCTCGGGGGGAGTGAATTCACCCCTCCACTTT | CASSPTSGGVNSPLHF
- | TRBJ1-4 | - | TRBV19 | TGTGCCAGTAGTTCCCCCGGGGGGGCTGCAGGTGAAAAACTGTTTTTT | CASSSPGGAAGEKLFF
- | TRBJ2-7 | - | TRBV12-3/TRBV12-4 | TGTGCCAGCAGTTTGCAGGGATACGAGCAGTACTTC | CASSLQGYEQYF
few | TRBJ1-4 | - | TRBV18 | TGTGCCAGCTCCGGAGTCCAGTTTAATGAAAAACTGTTTTTT | CASSGVQFNEKLFF
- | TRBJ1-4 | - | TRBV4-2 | TGTGCCAGCAGCCAAGATTTCGGCAGGGAAGAGGAAAAACTGTTTTTT | CASSQDFGREEEKLFF
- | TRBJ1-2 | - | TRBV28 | TGTGCCAGCACCCTTTCGGGGGTATGGTATGGCTACACCTTC | CASTLSGVWYGYTF
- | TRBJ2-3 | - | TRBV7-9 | TGTGCCAGCAGCATAACAGATACGCAGTATTTT | CASSITDTQYF
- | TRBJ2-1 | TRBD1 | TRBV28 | TGTGCCAGCAAAAGGGACAGGGTAAGCCATGAGCAGTTCTTC | CASKRDRVSHEQFF
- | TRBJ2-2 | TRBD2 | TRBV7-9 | TGTGCCAGCAGCCTATCTTCCTTAGCGGGATCGAACACCGGGGAGCTGTTTTTT | CASSLSSLAGSNTGELFF
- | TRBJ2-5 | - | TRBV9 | TGTGCCAGCAGCTTCGGTGGGTTGGGCGGGGAGACCCAGTACTTC | CASSFGGLGGETQYF
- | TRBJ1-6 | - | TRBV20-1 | TGCAGTGCTAGTCCGGGGTATGGGTCACCCCTCCACTTT | CSASPGYGSPLHF
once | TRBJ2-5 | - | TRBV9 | TGTGCCAGCAGCCCTACTGGAGGAGAGACCCAGTACTTC | CASSPTGGETQYF
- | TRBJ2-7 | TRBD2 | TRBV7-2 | TGTGCCAGCAGCTTAGATGGCGGGAGGGCGTACGAGCAGTACTTC | CASSLDGGRAYEQYF
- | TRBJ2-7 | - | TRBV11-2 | TGTGCCAGCAGCTTGGGACTTGCCTACGAGCAGTACTTC | CASSLGLAYEQYF
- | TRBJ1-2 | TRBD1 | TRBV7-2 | TGTGCCAGCAGCCCCGGGGACAGAAACTATGGCTACACCTTC | CASSPGDRNYGYTF
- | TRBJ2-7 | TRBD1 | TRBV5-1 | TGCGCCAGCAGCTTGGCCCCCGGGGGGACAGGGGGTTACGAGCAGTACTTC | CASSLAPGGTGGYEQYF
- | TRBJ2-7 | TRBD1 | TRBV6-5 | TGTGCCAGCAGCCTACTCTGGACAGGGGGGTACGAGCAGTACTTC | CASSLLWTGGYEQYF
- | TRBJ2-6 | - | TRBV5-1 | TGCGCCAGCAGCTTAGGGGGAGCTGGGGCCAACGTCCTGACTTTC | CASSLGGAGANVLTF
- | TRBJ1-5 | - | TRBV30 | TGTGCCTGGAGTGTTGAACCAGGGGTTGGCCAGCCCCAGCATTTT | CAWSVEPGVGQPQHF
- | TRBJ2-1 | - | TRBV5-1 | TGCGCCAGCAGCCCGGGACAGGGGGTAAAAGTAGCGGGAGGCAGCTCCTACAATGAGCAGTTCTTC | CASSPGQGVKVAGGSSYNEQFF
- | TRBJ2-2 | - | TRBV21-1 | TGTGCCAGGTCCGGACAGGGCGAACTGACCGGGGAGCTGTTTTTT | CARSGQGELTGELFF
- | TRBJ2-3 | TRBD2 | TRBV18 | TGTGCCAGCTCACCACCGGGACTACCAGATACGCAGTATTTT | CASSPPGLPDTQYF
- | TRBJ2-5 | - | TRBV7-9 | TGTGCCAGCAGCTTGGAGGGCACCCAGTACTTC | CASSLEGTQYF
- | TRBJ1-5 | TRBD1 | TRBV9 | TGTGCCAGCAGCAGAGGACAGGGGTCCGTCCAGCCCCAGCATTTT | CASSRGQGSVQPQHF
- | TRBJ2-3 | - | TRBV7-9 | TGTGCCGGGGCGGGGCAAGATACGCAGTATTTT | CAGAGQDTQYF
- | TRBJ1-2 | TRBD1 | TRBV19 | TGTGCCAGTAGTTTTACAGGGGGCGGAAACTATGGCTACACCTTC | CASSFTGGGNYGYTF
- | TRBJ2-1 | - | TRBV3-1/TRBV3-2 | TGTGCCAGCAGCGAGGCTGGGGCAGGGAAAGGCAATGAGCAGTTCTTC | CASSEAGAGKGNEQFF
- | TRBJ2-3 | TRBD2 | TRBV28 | TGTGCCAGCAGTACACGGCGGGAGTACACAGATACGCAGTATTTT | CASSTRREYTDTQYF
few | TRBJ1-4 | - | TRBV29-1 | TGCAGCGTTGAACAGGGCCCTAATGAAAAACTGTTTTTT | CSVEQGPNEKLFF
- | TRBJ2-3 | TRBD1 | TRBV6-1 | TGTGCCAGCAGACCCGGGACAGGGACAGATACGCAGTATTTT | CASRPGTGTDTQYF
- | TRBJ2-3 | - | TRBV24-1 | TGTGCCACCAGTGATTTCTATGGGAGAAGGAAAGATACGCAGTATTTT | CATSDFYGRRKDTQYF
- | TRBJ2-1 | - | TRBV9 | TGTGCCAGCAGCGTATCGCCCGGAGGGAGCTCCTACAATGAGCAGTTCTTC | CASSVSPGGSSYNEQFF
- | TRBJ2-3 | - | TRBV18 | TGTGCCAGCTCACCACCGGGCAGGGTTGCAGATACGCAGTATTTT | CASSPPGRVADTQYF
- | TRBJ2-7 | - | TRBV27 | TGTGCCAGCAGTACATCCCACTCCAGGGAGGCCTTCAACGAGCAGTACTTC | CASSTSHSREAFNEQYF
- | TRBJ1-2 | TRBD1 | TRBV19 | TGTGCCAGTAGTATAGAAGGGACAGCCCAACGGTATGGCTACACCTTC | CASSIEGTAQRYGYTF